Each of the 23 T cell receptor beta chains below was sequenced from the same sample in a study of identical twins. TCRdb analysed the 5' RACE reads with MiXCR anew, one entry per CDR3 protein. The data show about 690,000 distinct CDR3 sequences, less than 7% seen once. Specimen: naive T cells sorted from blood. All receptors come from a young man in good health.

This clonotype was seen at least ten times. The J gene is TRBJ2-1, the V gene TRBV20-1; 11 bases match TRBD2. Per the germline V gene, CDR1 is DFQATT and CDR2 is SNEGSKA (reference sequence). V shed 1 base and J 0 bases; nucleotides not matched to a gene: 5. The CDR3 runs 17 residues. CDR3 nucleotides: TGCAGTGCTAGAGGGGGGACTAGCGGTAGCTCCTACAATGAGCAGTTCTTC. Encoded protein: CSARGGTSGSSYNEQFF.

This clonotype was picked up a small number of times. The V gene is TRBV25-1, the J gene TRBJ2-1; D perhaps matches TRBD1 (6 bases). Germline-derived CDR1 and CDR2 are MGHDK and SYGVNS. The CDR3 spans 13 residues. Deletions cut 6 bases from V and 4 bases from J, with 10 bases between. CDR3 in amino acids: CASSRQEYNEQFF. CDR3 DNA: TGTGCCAGCAGCCGACAGGAATACAATGAGCAGTTCTTC.

There are many counts of this clonotype. V is TRBV7-2 and J is TRBJ2-1; D call uncertain. V lost 0 bases, J lost 6 bases, and 9 bases lay in between. Germline lookup yields CDR1 SGHTA and CDR2 FQGNSA. The CDR3 is 14 residues long. CDR3 sequence: CASSLARSTNEQFF. CDR3 DNA: TGTGCCAGCAGCTTAGCGCGTAGCACCAATGAGCAGTTCTTC.

In its sample, this clonotype was seen a few times. The chain is built from TRBV27 and TRBJ2-1; 12 bases align to TRBD2. Germline V gene data show CDR1 as MNHEY and CDR2 as SMNVEV (reference sequence). V gave up 5 bases and J gave up 5 bases; unmatched junction bases: 10. This CDR3 comprises 17 residues. Here the CDR3 DNA reads TGTGCCAGCAGTCTAACCCCGGGACTAGCGGGTAACAATGAGCAGTTCTTC. Residues: CASSLTPGLAGNNEQFF.

V gene TRBV19 combines with J gene TRBJ1-6; D not resolved. The CDR3 runs to 15 residues. The germline CDR1 and CDR2 sequences are LNHDA and SQIVND (reference sequence). The V gene lost 5 bases and the J gene lost 5 bases, with 13 bases spanning the gap. The CDR3, as DNA: TGTGCCAGTAGTCCCCGGACGGAAGATAATTCACCCCTCCACTTT. The encoded protein is CASSPRTEDNSPLHF.

This clonotype was found a few times. This chain links TRBV5-1 with TRBJ2-3, with D perhaps assigned TRBD1 or TRBD2 (5 bases each). The CDR3 loop spans 15 amino acids. V dropped 4 bases and J dropped 4 bases, with 16 bases sitting between them. Germline CDR1 reads SGHRS; CDR2 reads YFSETQ. DNA for the CDR3: TGCGCCAGCAGCCGACGGGACCGGGCTGCAGATACGCAGTATTTT. Residues: CASSRRDRAADTQYF.

This clonotype has more than one count but fewer than ten. The chain combines TRBV4-3 with TRBJ2-3; possible D gene TRBD2, 6 bases. The germline CDR1 and CDR2 sequences are LGHNA and YSLEER. The CDR3 has 15 residues. Trimming took 5 bases from V and 4 from J, leaving 16 bases between them. CDR3 coding DNA: TGCGCCAGCAGCGTAGCGGCCCTGGGCGCAGATACGCAGTATTTT. It is translated as CASSVAALGADTQYF.

This chain links TRBV7-9 with TRBJ2-1; 11 bases agree with TRBD2. The CDR3 is made up of 16 amino acids. Germline loops: CDR1 SEHNR, CDR2 FQNEAQ (reference sequence). Losses at the gene ends were 5 bases for V and 6 bases for J; bases not matched to a gene: 9. CDR3 protein: CASSLSTSGRSNEQFF. The CDR3 DNA reads TGTGCCAGCAGCCTCTCTACTAGCGGGAGAAGCAATGAGCAGTTCTTC.

In its sample, this clonotype was seen a few times. This chain links TRBV11-2 with TRBJ2-1, with TRBD2 matching 11 bases. V was pared by 1 base and J by 7 bases, with 12 bases of the junction left unmatched. The CDR3 has 18 amino acids. The germline V gene has CDR1 SGHAT and CDR2 FQNNGV. The CDR3, as DNA: TGTGCCAGCAGCTTAGTAAGAGCGATGACTAGCGGGATGAATGAGCAGTTCTTC. Protein: CASSLVRAMTSGMNEQFF.

Many counts were recorded for this clonotype. This chain connects TRBV5-1 to TRBJ2-3, with unresolved D. The V end was cut by 4 bases, the J end by 6 bases, with 9 bases between. This CDR3 comprises 12 residues. Germline lookup yields CDR1 SGHRS and CDR2 YFSETQ. The CDR3 protein is CASSPGLDTQYF. As DNA, the CDR3 is TGCGCCAGCAGCCCCGGGCTGGATACGCAGTATTTT.

The CDR3 loop reads CSGGRVGRGLGGEQFF. DNA of the CDR3: TGCAGCGGGGGGAGGGTCGGCAGGGGGTTAGGTGGTGAGCAGTTCTTC. The chain employs TRBV29-1 and TRBJ2-1; tentatively, D is TRBD1 or TRBD2 (7 bases each). This CDR3 is 16 amino acids long. Germline V gene data show CDR1 as SQVTM and CDR2 as ANQGSEA. The V gene lost 7 bases and the J gene lost 9 bases, with 28 bases spanning the gap.

V is TRBV7-9 and J is TRBJ2-7; possibly TRBD2 for D (5 bases). Germline-derived CDR1 and CDR2 are SEHNR and FQNEAQ (reference sequence). This CDR3 spans 13 amino acids. Between the trimmed V and J ends, which lost 1 base and 6 bases, there was a span of 10 bases. DNA of the CDR3: TGTGCCAGCAGCTTAGTTCGCGGGCGCGAGCAGTACGTC. It yields the protein CASSLVRGREQYV.

This clonotype was counted ten times or more. V usage is TRBV12-3 or TRBV12-4 and J usage is TRBJ2-5; D is perhaps TRBD1 or TRBD2 (6 bases each). Trimming cost V 5 bases and J 7 bases, with 14 bases left between them. CDR3 size: 13 residues. The CDR3 region is CASSRIEGGTQYF. CDR3 nucleotides: TGTGCCAGCAGTCGAATCGAGGGGGGGACCCAGTACTTC.

The rearrangement links TRBV29-1 to TRBJ2-1; 12 bases line up with TRBD2. This CDR3 contains 12 residues. Losses at the gene ends were 4 bases for V and 14 bases for J; bases not matched to a gene: 6. The germline V gene encodes CDR1 SQVTM and CDR2 ANQGSEA. The CDR3 region has the DNA TGCAGCGTTGTAACTAGCGGGAGGACGAAGTTCTTC. Its protein is CSVVTSGRTKFF.

This clonotype was observed a handful of times. The rearrangement links TRBV3-1 to TRBJ2-7; 8 bases map to TRBD1. With V trimmed by 1 base and J by 2 bases, 1 base remained unmatched. The length of the CDR3 is 14 residues. Germline V CDR1 and CDR2: LGHDT, YNNKEL (reference sequence). The CDR3 loop is CASSQARGPYEQYF. CDR3 nucleotide sequence: TGTGCCAGCAGCCAAGCCAGGGGGCCCTACGAGCAGTACTTC.

At least ten counts were recorded for this clonotype. The V call is TRBV7-3, the J call TRBJ2-5, with 8 bases matching TRBD2. The CDR3 is 15 residues long. J gave up 4 bases and V 5 bases, and 9 bases lay outside the gene matches. The V gene's germline CDR1 is SGHTA and CDR2 FQGTGA. The CDR3 loop is CASSVRAGGLETQYF. The CDR3 DNA follows: TGTGCCAGCAGCGTTAGGGCGGGAGGTTTAGAGACCCAGTACTTC. The full variable domain, its missing parts supplied by reference TRBV7-3 and TRBJ2-5, is GAGVSQTPSNKVTEKGKYVELRCDPISGHTALYWYRQSLGQGPEFLIYFQGTGAADDSGLPNDRFFAVRPEGSVSTLKIQRTERGDSAVYLCASSVRAGGLETQYFGPGTRLLVL.

This clonotype was detected ten times or more. The chain recombines TRBV20-1 with TRBJ2-2, with no clear D. Germline V CDR1 and CDR2: DFQATT, SNEGSKA (reference sequence). This CDR3 comprises 11 residues. Trimming left V 6 bases short and J 8 bases short, with 10 bases between. The CDR3 DNA is TGCAGTGCCCCATTAGGAGGGGAGCTGTTTTTT. Its protein product is CSAPLGGELFF.

This clonotype was recorded a few times. The chain uses TRBV15 and TRBJ1-4, with 12 positions matching TRBD1. Germline CDR1 and CDR2: LNHNV and YYDKDF (reference sequence). With 3 bases clipped from V and 8 bases from J, the junction kept 13 bases outside the gene matches. The CDR3 loop spans 18 amino acids. CDR3 nucleotides: TGTGCCACCAGCAGCCTGGGACAGGGGGCTATATATGGAGAAAAACTGTTTTTT. Protein product: CATSSLGQGAIYGEKLFF. The full variable domain, in which reference TRBV15 and TRBJ1-4 provide the parts outside the CDR3, is DAMVIQNPRYQVTQFGKPVTLSCSQTLNHNVMYWYQQKSSQAPKLLFHYYDKDFNNEADTPDNFQSRRPNTSFCFLDIRSPGLGDTAMYLCATSSLGQGAIYGEKLFFGSGTQLSVL.

This chain joins TRBV21-1 and TRBJ2-1. TRBV21-1 is flagged as a pseudogene. The CDR3 consists of 12 residues. CDR3 sequence (DNA): TGTGCCAGCAGCAACAAGGGCAATGAGCAGTTCTTC. Translated: CASSNKGNEQFF.

This clonotype showed up many times. The J gene is TRBJ2-1, the V gene TRBV4-1; possibly TRBD2 for D (6 bases). V lost 1 base, J lost 6 bases, and 13 bases lay in between. The V gene's germline CDR1 is MGHRA and CDR2 YSYEKL. This CDR3 comprises 15 residues. CDR3 DNA sequence: TGCGCCAGCAGCCAAGTAGGCCTAGCGCCCAATGAGCAGTTCTTC. Protein product: CASSQVGLAPNEQFF.

The gene calls are TRBV7-2 and TRBJ2-7; a possible D gene is TRBD2 (5 bases). Germline V lookup: CDR1 SGHTA, CDR2 FQGNSA. This CDR3 is built from 14 residues. Trimming left V 5 bases short and J 6 bases short, with 17 bases between. CDR3 protein: CASSPTPGRGEQYF. CDR3 nucleotides: TGTGCCAGCAGCCCTACCCCTGGTCGGGGCGAGCAGTACTTC.

This chain connects TRBV6-1 to TRBJ2-3; 9 bases agree with TRBD2. Trimming took 10 bases from V and 3 from J; bases not matched to a gene: 8. Germline V lookup: CDR1 MNHNS, CDR2 SASEGT. CDR3 length equals 14 residues. CDR3 residues: CANQAGGATDTQYF. CDR3 nucleotide sequence: TGTGCCAACCAAGCGGGAGGAGCGACAGATACGCAGTATTTT.

This clonotype has more than one count but fewer than ten. This rearrangement joins TRBV7-9 to TRBJ2-7, with a tentative D call TRBD2 (6 bases). The germline V and J ends were trimmed by 5 bases and 3 bases, with 14 bases remaining between them. This CDR3 comprises 14 residues. In germline, CDR1 is SEHNR, CDR2 FQNEAQ (reference sequence). The CDR3: CASSPWGAGYEQYF. CDR3 nucleotides: TGTGCCAGCAGCCCCTGGGGAGCGGGCTACGAGCAGTACTTC.